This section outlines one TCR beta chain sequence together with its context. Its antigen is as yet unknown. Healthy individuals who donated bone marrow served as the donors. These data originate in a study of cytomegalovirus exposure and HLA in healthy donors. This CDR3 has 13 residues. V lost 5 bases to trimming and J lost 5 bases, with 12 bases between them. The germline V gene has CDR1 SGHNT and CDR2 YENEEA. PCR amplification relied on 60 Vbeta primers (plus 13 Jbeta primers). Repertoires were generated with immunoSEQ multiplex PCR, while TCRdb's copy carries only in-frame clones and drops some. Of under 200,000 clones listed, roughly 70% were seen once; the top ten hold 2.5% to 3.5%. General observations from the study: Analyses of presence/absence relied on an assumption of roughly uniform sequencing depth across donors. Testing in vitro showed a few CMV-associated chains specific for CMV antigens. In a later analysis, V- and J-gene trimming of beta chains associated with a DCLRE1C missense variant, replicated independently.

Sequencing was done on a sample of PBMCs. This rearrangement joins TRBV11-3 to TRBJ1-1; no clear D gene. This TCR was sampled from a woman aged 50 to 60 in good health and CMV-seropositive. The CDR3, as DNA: TGTGCCAGCAGCCAGGAGGGCAGTACTGAAGCTTTCTTT. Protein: CASSQEGSTEAFF.